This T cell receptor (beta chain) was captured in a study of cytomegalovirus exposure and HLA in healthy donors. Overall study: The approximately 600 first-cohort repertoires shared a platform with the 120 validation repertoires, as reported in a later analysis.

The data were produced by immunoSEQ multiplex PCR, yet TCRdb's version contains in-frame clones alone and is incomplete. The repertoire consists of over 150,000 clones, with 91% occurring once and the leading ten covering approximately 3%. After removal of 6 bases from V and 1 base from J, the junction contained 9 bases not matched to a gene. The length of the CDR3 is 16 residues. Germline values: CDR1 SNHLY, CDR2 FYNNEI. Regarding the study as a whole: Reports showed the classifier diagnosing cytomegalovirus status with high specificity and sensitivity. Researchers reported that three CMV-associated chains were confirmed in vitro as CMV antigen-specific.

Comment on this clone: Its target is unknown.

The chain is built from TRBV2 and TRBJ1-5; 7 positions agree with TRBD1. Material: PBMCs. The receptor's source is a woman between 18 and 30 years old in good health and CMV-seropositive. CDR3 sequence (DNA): TGTGCCAGCAGGGAACAAACAGGGGTCAGCAATCAGCCCCAGCATTTT. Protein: CASREQTGVSNQPQHF.